This TCR beta chain was sequenced in a study of human T cells and chemical hapten exposure (dated by TCRdb to the early 2020s). Regarding the complete study: For sensitization, 2% DPC in acetone was applied to a roughly 2 cm by roughly 2 cm area of upper inner arm skin. Patient blood was sampled pre-sensitization (week 0) and at 2, 6 and about 24 weeks after DPC sensitization. For TCR sequencing, blood came from about 28 alopecia patients at anywhere from one to four time points (pre-sensitization, 2, 6 and 24 weeks). Libraries were combined into a pool for sequencing, and differences in TCR yield between samples came mainly from small differences in library volumes within the pool. This study followed changes in the peripheral blood TCR repertoire in vivo during primary and secondary sensitization of alopecia patients to the hapten diphenylcyclopropenone (DPC). The patient cohort, mostly female, included alopecia areata with under or over 50% scalp involvement, alopecia totalis and alopecia universalis. Patients additionally received weekly therapeutic DPC doses to the scalp throughout the roughly 25-week study period. Patch tests used Finn chambers with 0.01% DPC on the upper back, scored after 6 days by International Contact Dermatitis Research Group standards.

Results the study describes overall, beyond this receptor: No change with DPC sensitization was found in the number of TCRs above 1 in 1000 frequency, and no evidence of global repertoire structure alterations was found. Because every patient had alopecia, a presumed autoimmune disease, the patients' immune response might differ from that of healthy individuals. Patch test score correlated positively with the number of PT1 expanded TCRs, reaching significance at thresholds 8, 16 and 32 but not at 4. Repeated subsampling changed both the strength of the expansion versus patch-test correlation and the threshold at which that correlation became significant. Expanded TCRs formed significantly more large CDR3 similarity clusters than pre-sensitization or healthy control sets, consistent with antigen-driven responses.

This clonotype showed up just a few times. The antigen it binds to is not known. Base qualities are missing; no much larger clone stands one base away. CDR1 and CDR2 are read off the germline V gene as LGHNA and YNFKEQ. V and J are truncated by 6 bases and 5 bases respectively, leaving an intervening sequence of 16 bases. Measured from the cysteine to the phenylalanine, the CDR3 is 15 residues long. CDR3 DNA only is kept here, 45 bases in frame from base 1. Libraries were built with RACE. The listed sequencing device is NextSeq 500. Library preparation attached unique molecular identifiers to individual cDNA molecules for quantitative, reproducible TCR counting. Each blood RNA sample was used to sequence both TCR alpha and TCR beta chains. The authors processed their data as follows. The median number of TCRs per sample was approximately 93,000, ranging from roughly 23,224 to 700,000. V, J and CDR3 annotation of the TCR reads was carried out using the Decombinator software suite. Every sample was subsampled to the same number of TCRs (28,000) for the PS versus PT1 abundance plots. TCRs were defined as expanded if absent before sensitization and observed at least eight times at the 2-week time point. The public reads were reprocessed in TCRdb via fastp at Q25 and MiXCR, keeping in-frame beta chains. Each entry merges the rows of one CDR3 protein and shows their most common DNA and genes. TCRdb, not the authors, supplied the V and J calls. The sample contains 85,000 to 100,000 distinct CDR3 sequences, around 12% of them found a single time. Of the sample, approximately 2% falls within the top ten clones.

The sample's time point label is to be understood as: patch test 1, 2 weeks after DPC sensitization. This specimen's treatment or condition label, per the study, means: therapeutic diphenylcyclopropenone sensitization with weekly scalp DPC. At each patch-test visit, blood was drawn before the patch test was applied. Patients were considered eligible if aged 18 to 70, diagnosed with alopecia and deemed suitable for DPC therapy, and patients were excluded if pregnant. Total RNA was extracted from unfractionated whole blood that had been collected in Tempus Blood RNA tubes. This sample comprised whole blood, obtained in connection with sensitization to the hapten diphenylcyclopropenone (DPC). The receptor's source is a woman between 35 and 50 years old with alopecia areata. Some clones in this sample may be carry-over from other donors' samples. The chain is encoded by TRBV4-2 joined to TRBJ1-4; the D segment cannot be called with confidence. The CDR3 corresponds to CASSNPTGFNEKLFF. The sequenced DNA is TGTGCCAGCAGTAACCCTACGGGGTTCAATGAAAAACTGTTTTTT.